This T cell receptor beta chain is from a study of OX40 agonist ivuxolimab in advanced cancers. This table comes from immunoSEQ multiplex PCR, and its TCRdb copy is limited to in-frame clones, with some not included. The sample has about 61,000 clones, 86% seen once. This CDR3 is built from 13 residues. V lost 3 bases and J 9 bases, leaving 12 bases between the germline ends. Looked up from germline, CDR1 is KGHSH and CDR2 is LQKENI. The chain combines TRBV18 with TRBJ2-1; D is unclear. The sample in question was CD4+ or CD8+ T cells sorted from blood, obtained in a trial of the OX40 agonist ivuxolimab. This receptor was taken from an adult with an advanced solid tumor such as melanoma, head and neck, liver or kidney cancer. The CDR3 region is CASSPPGSGEQFF. The DNA of the CDR3 is TGTGCCAGCTCACCTCCCGGGTCGGGTGAGCAGTTCTTC.